This TCR beta chain came from a study of cytomegalovirus exposure and HLA in healthy donors. Researchers ran the PCR with 60 Vbeta and 13 Jbeta primers. Using immunoSEQ multiplex PCR, the repertoire was profiled, and TCRdb retains in-frame clones only, with some absent. The table lists about 79,000 clones, about 68% of them singletons, with under 7.5% in the top ten. This clone has a single count. CDR3 length: 16 residues. Germline V lookup: CDR1 LGHNT, CDR2 FRNRAP. J was trimmed by 3 bases and V by 3 bases; bases with no gene match: 2. The TCR sequence derives from a woman aged 45-65 years in good health and CMV-seropositive. Sample: PBMCs. The chain couples TRBV12-5 to TRBJ2-1, with 13 bases identical to TRBD2. The DNA of the CDR3 is TGTGCTAGTGGTTTAAGACTAGCGGGGGGCTACAATGAGCAGTTCTTC. Encoded protein: CASGLRLAGGYNEQFF.